This entry is about one T cell receptor beta chain. The CDR3 is 15 residues long. The ends lost 3 bases at V and 6 bases at J; junction bases unmatched: 8. Germline V gene sequence: CDR1 SGHAT, CDR2 FQNNGV. This sample stems from a study of cytomegalovirus exposure and HLA in healthy donors. Primers: 60 Vbeta forward and 13 Jbeta reverse. Clones were read by immunoSEQ multiplex PCR, and TCRdb kept only the in-frame ones, dropping some. Here the sample spans fewer than 80,000 clones, under 80% being singletons. This clonotype was obtained from a woman in her twenties or thirties in good health and CMV-seronegative. J is TRBJ2-1 and V is TRBV11-2, with 7 bases lining up with TRBD1. Material for sequencing was PBMCs. CDR3 DNA sequence: TGTGCCAGCAGCTTCTGGGGACAGTTTTCCAATGAGCAGTTCTTC. Protein sequence: CASSFWGQFSNEQFF.